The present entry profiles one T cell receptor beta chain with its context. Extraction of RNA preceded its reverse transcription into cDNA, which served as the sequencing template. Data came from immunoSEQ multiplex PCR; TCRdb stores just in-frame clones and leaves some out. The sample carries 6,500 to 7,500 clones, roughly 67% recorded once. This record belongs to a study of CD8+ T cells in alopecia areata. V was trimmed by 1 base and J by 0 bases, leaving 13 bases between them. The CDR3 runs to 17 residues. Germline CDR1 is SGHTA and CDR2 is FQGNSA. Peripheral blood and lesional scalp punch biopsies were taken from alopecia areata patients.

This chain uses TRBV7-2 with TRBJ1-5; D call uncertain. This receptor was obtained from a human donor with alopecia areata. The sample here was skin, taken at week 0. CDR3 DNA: TGTGCCAGCAGCTTAGAAGCACGTACTTATAGCAATCAGCCCCAGCATTTT. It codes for CASSLEARTYSNQPQHF.